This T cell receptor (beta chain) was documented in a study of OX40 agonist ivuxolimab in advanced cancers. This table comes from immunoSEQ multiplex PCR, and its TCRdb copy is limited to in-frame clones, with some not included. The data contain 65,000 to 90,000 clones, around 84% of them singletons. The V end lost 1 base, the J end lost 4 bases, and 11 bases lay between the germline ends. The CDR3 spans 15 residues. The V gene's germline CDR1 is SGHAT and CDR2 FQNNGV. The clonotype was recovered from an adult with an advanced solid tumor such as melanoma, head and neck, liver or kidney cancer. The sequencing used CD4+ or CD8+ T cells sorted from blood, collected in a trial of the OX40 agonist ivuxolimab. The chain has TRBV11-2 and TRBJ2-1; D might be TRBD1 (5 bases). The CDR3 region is CASSLGTRSYNEQFF. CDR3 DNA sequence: TGTGCCAGCAGCTTAGGGACACGAAGTTACAATGAGCAGTTCTTC.